A selection of T cell receptor beta chains follows, all from one sample in a study of blood T cells in healthy people across ages. TCRdb re-analysed the 5' RACE reads in MiXCR, keeping a single row per CDR3 protein. The sample lists 1 million or so distinct CDR3 sequences, 20% to 25% seen once, with 0.65% to 0.75% in the top ten. These sequences were also reported in another study, on T cells of mothers and their children.

What was sequenced was blood. The receptors come from a girl aged 2 to 10 in good health. Both conserved end residues are part of each CDR3. D genes are given only for firm matches. A clone size is listed for some rows: how often the clone was seen (once, few, many), or a class if it is expanded.

CDR3 length: 12; D gene: TRBD2; clone size: few; V gene: TRBV29-1; J gene: TRBJ2-1; CDR3 protein: CSVFGTSIGQFF; CDR3 DNA: TGCAGCGTTTTCGGGACTAGTATAGGGCAGTTCTTC
CDR3 length: 14; D gene: NA; clone size: NA; V gene: TRBV11-2; J gene: TRBJ2-7; CDR3 protein: CASSLEYIPYEQYF; CDR3 DNA: TGTGCCAGCAGCTTAGAGTACATACCCTACGAGCAGTACTTC
CDR3 length: 10; D gene: TRBD2; clone size: few; V gene: TRBV20-1; J gene: TRBJ2-7; CDR3 protein: CSAGRAEQYF; CDR3 DNA: TGCAGTGCCGGGAGGGCCGAGCAGTACTTC
CDR3 length: 16; D gene: TRBD1; clone size: many; V gene: TRBV25-1; J gene: TRBJ2-3; CDR3 protein: CASSPRTGGFAASQYF; CDR3 DNA: TGTGCCAGCAGTCCCCGGACAGGGGGCTTTGCCGCATCGCAGTATTTT
CDR3 length: 13; D gene: NA; clone size: NA; V gene: TRBV21-1; J gene: TRBJ2-1; CDR3 protein: CASSNWTSGKQFF; CDR3 DNA: TGTGCCAGCAGCAACTGGACTAGCGGCAAGCAGTTCTTC
CDR3 length: 13; D gene: NA; clone size: few; V gene: TRBV12-3/TRBV12-4; J gene: TRBJ2-3; CDR3 protein: CASSSLVSDTQYF; CDR3 DNA: TGTGCCAGCAGTTCGTTAGTCTCAGATACGCAGTATTTT
CDR3 length: 17; D gene: NA; clone size: NA; V gene: TRBV7-2; J gene: TRBJ2-2; CDR3 protein: CASSLVGGNANTGELFF; CDR3 DNA: TGTGCCAGCAGCTTAGTAGGAGGAAACGCGAACACCGGGGAGCTGTTTTTT
CDR3 length: 14; D gene: NA; clone size: NA; V gene: TRBV20-1; J gene: TRBJ2-1; CDR3 protein: CSARQGIKVNEQFF; CDR3 DNA: TGCAGTGCTAGGCAGGGAATTAAGGTCAATGAGCAGTTCTTC
CDR3 length: 14; D gene: NA; clone size: few; V gene: TRBV12-3/TRBV12-4; J gene: TRBJ1-2; CDR3 protein: CASSWDHRVEGYTF; CDR3 DNA: TGTGCCAGCAGTTGGGACCACAGGGTCGAGGGCTACACCTTC
CDR3 length: 13; D gene: NA; clone size: NA; V gene: TRBV10-3; J gene: TRBJ2-5; CDR3 protein: CAIQRTDQETQYF; CDR3 DNA: TGTGCCATACAGAGGACAGATCAAGAGACCCAGTACTTC
CDR3 length: 14; D gene: NA; clone size: NA; V gene: TRBV24-1; J gene: TRBJ2-1; CDR3 protein: CATSDLKKGNEQFF; CDR3 DNA: TGTGCCACCAGTGATTTGAAAAAGGGCAATGAGCAGTTCTTC
CDR3 length: 14; D gene: TRBD2; clone size: NA; V gene: TRBV29-1; J gene: TRBJ2-7; CDR3 protein: CSVVVAGRTYEQYF; CDR3 DNA: TGCAGCGTTGTCGTAGCGGGAAGGACCTACGAGCAGTACTTC
CDR3 length: 15; D gene: TRBD1; clone size: few; V gene: TRBV20-1; J gene: TRBJ1-2; CDR3 protein: CSASETGGAGYGYTF; CDR3 DNA: TGCAGTGCTTCCGAGACAGGGGGCGCAGGCTATGGCTACACCTTC
CDR3 length: 15; D gene: NA; clone size: NA; V gene: TRBV28; J gene: TRBJ1-4; CDR3 protein: CASSPGAAGAEKLFF; CDR3 DNA: TGTGCCAGCAGTCCCGGGGCGGCGGGTGCTGAAAAACTGTTTTTT
CDR3 length: 13; D gene: TRBD2; clone size: NA; V gene: TRBV7-6; J gene: TRBJ2-1; CDR3 protein: CASSWTSGSLPFF; CDR3 DNA: TGTGCCAGCAGCTGGACTAGCGGGAGTTTACCGTTCTTC
CDR3 length: 15; D gene: TRBD1; clone size: NA; V gene: TRBV9; J gene: TRBJ2-7; CDR3 protein: CASSAGTESSYEQYF; CDR3 DNA: TGTGCCAGCAGCGCGGGGACAGAATCCTCCTACGAGCAGTACTTC
CDR3 length: 14; D gene: NA; clone size: NA; V gene: TRBV6-6; J gene: TRBJ1-4; CDR3 protein: CASSYHQINEKLFF; CDR3 DNA: TGTGCCAGCAGTTATCACCAGATTAATGAAAAACTGTTTTTT
CDR3 length: 16; D gene: NA; clone size: NA; V gene: TRBV11-1; J gene: TRBJ2-1; CDR3 protein: CASSLVLTGTANEQFF; CDR3 DNA: TGTGCCAGCAGCTTAGTCCTCACCGGGACTGCCAATGAGCAGTTCTTC
CDR3 length: 13; D gene: NA; clone size: few; V gene: TRBV9; J gene: TRBJ2-1; CDR3 protein: CASSVFSYNEQFF; CDR3 DNA: TGTGCCAGCAGCGTTTTCTCCTACAATGAGCAGTTCTTC
CDR3 length: 13; D gene: TRBD1; clone size: NA; V gene: TRBV20-1; J gene: TRBJ1-2; CDR3 protein: CSTRGRDNYGYTF; CDR3 DNA: TGCAGTACCAGGGGGCGCGATAACTATGGCTACACCTTC
CDR3 length: 12; D gene: NA; clone size: NA; V gene: TRBV10-3; J gene: TRBJ1-2; CDR3 protein: CAIQTVDYGYTF; CDR3 DNA: TGTGCCATCCAAACAGTTGACTATGGCTACACCTTC
CDR3 length: 15; D gene: NA; clone size: few; V gene: TRBV3-1; J gene: TRBJ1-1; CDR3 protein: CASSHRGSVSTEAFF; CDR3 DNA: TGTGCCAGCAGCCATAGGGGATCGGTTTCCACTGAAGCTTTCTTT
CDR3 length: 13; D gene: NA; clone size: NA; V gene: TRBV7-2; J gene: TRBJ2-1; CDR3 protein: CASSLGGGYEQFF; CDR3 DNA: TGTGCCAGCAGCCTAGGTGGTGGCTATGAGCAGTTCTTC
CDR3 length: 15; D gene: NA; clone size: NA; V gene: TRBV4-1; J gene: TRBJ2-7; CDR3 protein: CASSQGLAGRSEQYF; CDR3 DNA: TGCGCCAGCAGCCAAGGGTTGGCAGGACGGTCCGAGCAGTACTTC
CDR3 length: 12; D gene: NA; clone size: NA; V gene: TRBV6-6; J gene: TRBJ1-4; CDR3 protein: CASGRQNEKLFF; CDR3 DNA: TGTGCCAGCGGGAGACAGAATGAAAAGCTGTTTTTT